This entry features one T cell receptor (beta chain) sequence. Its antigen has not been determined. No base-level quality is on record; no much larger clone is a single base apart. Following the manufacturer's recommendations, the immunoSEQ kit was used to generate TCR beta libraries from genomic DNA. To prepare the libraries, a first multiplex PCR with proprietary primers was run, followed by a second PCR that added unique barcodes, and a bead cleanup was done after each round. A kit-provided positive control reaction and a negative control reaction were included in every sample batch. The final libraries were assessed on an Agilent 4200 TapeStation D1000 ScreenTape, pooled by volume, and quantified by qPCR. An Illumina NextSeq500 fitted with a MidOutput 150-cycle cartridge performed the sequencing, running 156 Read1 cycles and 15 Index1 cycles with the kit's custom primers. The pooled library was loaded at approximately 1 pM with a roughly 20% PhiX control spike-in. In the source study's methods: Vendor-processed data were analyzed in R, with a clonotype defined as all T cells sharing the same CDR3 nucleotide sequence. In the clone abundance analyses, frequencies in each sample were normalized to that sample's 10,000 most abundant clones. Public T cell clones, averaging fewer than five per sample, were removed before analysis. ImmunoMap was used for dominant motif analysis with the PAM10 matrix, a gap penalty of 30, and a homology threshold of 0.3, and any motif reaching a cumulative frequency of at least 0.01 was considered dominant. Imported from immuneACCESS, the table was reduced by TCRdb to in-frame sequences with V and J called. These copies leave out some clones; in studies compared against another copy, an unresolved V gene accounts for under half, and the cause of the remainder is not known. The V and J calls and clone size come from that table; D and trimming were worked out from the DNA. The sample includes fewer than 20,000 clones, with approximately 62% observed a single time. The leading ten clones occupy 30% to 35% of the sample.

The sample belongs to a study of radiation and T cells in renal cell carcinoma (dated by TCRdb to 2020 to 2022). Describing the broader study: In total, fewer than 55 samples underwent TCR beta sequencing: approximately 26 tumors plus 27 peripheral blood samples. Across all 50 or so samples, 4,016,671 unique CDR3 nucleotide sequences, encoding 2.5 million to 3 million unique CDR3 amino acid sequences, were identified. The full study reports these points: Intratumoral heterogeneity went uncaptured because the only tumor material available was small regions of roughly 1 g. TCR clonality was higher in irradiated tumors than in controls, as the top 100 clonotypes made up an average of approximately 50% of the repertoire in irradiated tumors compared with 43% in nephrectomy-only tumors. A greater number of dominant CDR3 motifs was detected in irradiated tumors than in control tumors, and a larger share of the repertoire was occupied by these motifs in irradiated tumors than in control tumors. With a single-armed trial design, the study had no way to address how radiation dose or scheduling affects the TCR repertoire.

The time point label for this specimen denotes: tumor resected at nephrectomy. The treatment or condition label, read with the paper, signifies: treatment-naive control, cytoreductive nephrectomy. The control tumors were taken from treatment-naive renal cell carcinoma patients who had cytoreductive nephrectomy with no earlier radiation. All patients had renal cell carcinoma with clear cell pathology. The control tumors used for TCR sequencing were from several females and about a dozen males, were resected between the early 2010s and the mid-2010s, and had a median patient age of approximately 50 years (range roughly 35 to 90). Tumor processing involved mechanical dissociation, digestion with collagenase/hyaluronidase at 37 degrees C, handling in gentleMACS C tubes, and storage in liquid nitrogen. The QIAamp DNA Blood Mini Kit (Qiagen) was used to prepare genomic DNA for TCR sequencing. Only samples passing all quality control checks were included in the analyses.

V gives up 5 bases and J gives up 4 bases, and the segment between their germline ends measures 17 bases. CDR1 and CDR2 were assigned from the germline V gene as SGHTA and FQGNSA. The CDR3 runs 15 amino acids, cysteine and phenylalanine included. The retained sequence is limited to the CDR3, 45 bases, with the frame set at the first base. This clonotype was obtained from a man aged 45 to 65 with renal cell carcinoma. The specimen was tumor tissue, collected from a patient whose treatment was nephrectomy without radiotherapy. Here the chain combines TRBV7-2 and TRBJ1-1, and possibly TRBD1, on 6 matching bases. The DNA reads TGTGCCAGCAGCCGAACCGTGGGGGGGCCCACTGAAGCTTTCTTT. This gives the protein CASSRTVGGPTEAFF. The reference TRBV7-2 and TRBJ1-1 proteins fill in what lies around the CDR3, so the full variable domain reads GAGVSQSPSNKVTEKGKDVELRCDPISGHTALYWYRQSLGQGLEFLIYFQGNSAPDKSGLPSDRFSAERTGGSVSTLTIQRTQQEDSAVYLCASSRTVGGPTEAFFGQGTRLTVV.